Each of the 5 T cell receptor beta chains below was sequenced from the same sample in a study of identical twins. TCRdb passed the 5' RACE reads through MiXCR, listing each CDR3 protein once. The table lists about 690,000 distinct CDR3 sequences, roughly 6% of them singletons. The sequenced sample was naive T cells sorted from blood. The source is a man between 18 and 29 years old in good health.

This clonotype was picked up many times. The chain links TRBV12-3 or TRBV12-4 to TRBJ1-5; 9 bases align to TRBD1. After removal of 3 bases from V and 7 bases from J, the junction contained 7 bases not matched to a gene. This CDR3 spans 15 amino acids. DNA for the CDR3: TGTGCCAGCAGTTTTCGACAGGGGGAGGGCCAGCCCCAGCATTTT. Amino acid sequence: CASSFRQGEGQPQHF.

This clonotype has more than one count but fewer than ten. The chain combines TRBV18 with TRBJ2-5; no definite D call. This CDR3 spans 14 amino acids. The germline V gene encodes CDR1 KGHSH and CDR2 LQKENI. Trimming left V 4 bases short and J 5 bases short, with 14 bases between. CDR3 region: CASSLRMEGETQYF. The CDR3 coding sequence is TGTGCCAGCTCACTCAGAATGGAAGGGGAGACCCAGTACTTC.

The chain uses TRBV29-1 and TRBJ2-3; 13 nucleotides match TRBD2. Germline-derived CDR1 and CDR2 are SQVTM and ANQGSEA. The CDR3 is made up of 16 amino acids. Trimming removed 6 bases from V and 3 bases from J; junction bases left unmatched: 9. The CDR3 reads CSVGGTSGMRTDTQYF. The DNA for the CDR3 is TGCAGCGTCGGTGGGACTAGCGGGATGAGAACAGATACGCAGTATTTT.

Comments on this clonotype: A clone one base away is much larger, so this may be a read error. V is TRBV12-3 or TRBV12-4 and J is TRBJ2-1; possibly TRBD1 for D (6 bases). This CDR3 spans 13 amino acids. CDR3 nucleotides: TGTGCCAGCCTTCCCGGGACACGAAATGAGGAGTTCTTC. Translation: CASLPGTRNEEFF.

The chain couples TRBV7-9 to TRBJ2-5, with 9 bases aligning to TRBD1. This CDR3 region has 14 residues. Germline V lookup: CDR1 SEHNR, CDR2 FQNEAQ (reference sequence). Losses at the gene ends were 5 bases for V and 4 bases for J; bases not matched to a gene: 5. The CDR3 sequence is CASSRTGAGETQYF. CDR3 nucleotides: TGTGCCAGCAGCCGGACAGGGGCGGGAGAGACCCAGTACTTC.